Detailed here is one T cell receptor (beta chain). This clone has only a few counts. The clone's antigen remains unknown. No much larger clone is present one base from it, and per-base qualities are unavailable. The entire isolated RNA was reverse transcribed using the High Capacity cDNA Reverse Transcription Kit, and thus expressed TCRB transcripts were sequenced. Deep immunoSEQ sequencing was performed on naive, central memory and regulatory T cell samples, with an average of roughly 3.3 million total reads per sample. After sorted cells were lysed in RLT buffer, RNA was extracted with DNase-treated RNeasy Micro or Mini kits, with the choice depending on cell number. Each cell subset was processed separately to prevent cross-contamination, with patient and healthy donor samples processed together. Using the immunoSEQ multiplex PCR, TCRB sequences were amplified from cDNA into 87-bp fragments spanning the CDR3 region. Amplicons were sequenced on the Illumina HiSeq platform. For the original study's pipeline: PCR bias was computationally corrected using synthetic template baselines, reads within Hamming distance 2 were collapsed, and singletons that could not be merged were discarded. Reads were aligned to IMGT to assign V, D and J genes, CDR3 length, and insertions or deletions at six rearrangement sites. Within each subset, clonotype counts were normalized to sorted cell number, after which true diversity and Gini coefficients were computed with the tcR R package. Repertoire sharing was quantified using the overlap coefficient calculated on TCRB nucleotide sequences. As a proxy for the pre-selection repertoire, out-of-frame TCRB sequences from naive cells were analyzed. Drawn from immuneACCESS, this table holds only the in-frame rearrangements with V and J called that TCRdb kept. Clones are partly lost; checked studies trace under half to an unresolved V gene and leave the rest unexplained. From that table come the V and J calls and clone size; the DNA was used to work out D and trimming. This sample has 200,000 to 250,000 clones in its table, and roughly 17% of those were observed once. The ten largest make up about 0.085% of the sample.

The sample originates from a study of beta chain features in type 1 diabetes (dated by TCRdb to the late 2010s). For the study in its entirety: Mean age, gender distribution, total cell number and subset yield were not different between patients and healthy donors. The study compared the TCRB repertoires of sorted circulating CD4+ T cell subsets in recently diagnosed type 1 diabetes patients with those in matched healthy donors. Regulatory and stem cell-like memory subsets were obtained from only 8 patients and roughly 8 healthy donors, while naive and central memory subsets were obtained from all 28 donors. A total of approximately 100,000,000 sorted cells were examined across all samples, and the number of cells per subset was strongly correlated with RNA yield. The paper as a whole reports these results and caveats: Naive, central memory and regulatory TCRB repertoires appeared to be more similar among patients than among healthy donors. PCR might favor shorter templates, but patient and control samples were amplified and corrected together, so any skew would affect both groups equally. Only small numbers of individuals were included in the HLA sub-analyses, which left unresolved whether HLA type had any influence on TCRB rearrangement. Type 1 diabetes patients showed a moderate but significant shortening of TCRB CDR3 length in all four CD4+ subsets. Patients with type 1 diabetes made fewer insertions and deleted more nucleotides at VDJ recombination sites, implying thymic rearrangement abnormalities. Because cDNA was sequenced instead of genomic DNA, activated cells with high expression could be over-represented, although the groups did not differ in activation or CD3 levels.

From each donor, a single peripheral blood sample of around 120 mL on average was drawn into heparinised tubes. A BD FACSAria II and a panel including CD45RO, CCR7, CD25, CD127, CD95 and CD27 were used to sort naive, central memory, regulatory and stem cell-like memory CD4+ T cells. Purity was above 95% for every sorted population. PBMCs were separated immediately by Lymphoprep density gradient centrifugation and were stained directly, without being cultured. Samples were stained and sorted in pairs, with one healthy donor and one patient per experiment, so that batch effects were minimized. The CDR3 spans 13 residues, from the cysteine through the phenylalanine. Only CDR3 DNA is held: 39 bases, read in frame from base 1. Looking up the germline V gene yields CDR1 KGHSH and CDR2 LQKENI. V loses 5 bases of germline sequence and J loses 2 bases, and the interval between the two ends is 10 bases.

This TCR was recovered from a young man with type 1 diabetes. The sequence joins TRBV18 to TRBJ2-7; 6 matching bases give a weak D call of TRBD1. The specimen was naive CD4+ T cells from blood. The cell subset or site label corresponds to: true naive CD4+ T cells. The nucleotides are TGTGCCAGCTCATCACAGGGACCCTACGAGCAGTACTTC. Its amino acids are CASSSQGPYEQYF.